These 2 T cell receptor beta chains came from one sample sequenced in a study of blood T cells in healthy people across ages. The authors ran a second PCR of about 7 to 11 cycles using a sample-barcoded 5' primer and a J-beta primer mix. A single record per CDR3 protein comes from TCRdb applying MiXCR to the 5' RACE reads. The sample has hundreds of thousands of distinct CDR3 sequences; roughly three fifths are singletons. Sequencing input: blood. The receptor set was obtained from a man aged 40-49 years in good health.

This clonotype was counted a single time. The V and J genes are TRBV5-4 and TRBJ2-4, with TRBD1 matching over 12 bases. V was pared by 2 bases and J by 5 bases, with 8 bases of the junction left unmatched. This CDR3 has 17 amino acids. Germline-derived CDR1 and CDR2 are SGHNT and YYREEE (reference sequence). CDR3 sequence (DNA): TGTGCCAGCAGCTTAGAACCGGGACAGGGGGCGGAAAACATTCAGTACTTC. As protein: CASSLEPGQGAENIQYF.

In regard to this clonotype: A much larger clone lies a single base off, so this may be a read error. The gene calls are TRBV4-2 and TRBJ2-3, with D unresolved. Germline V gene sequence: CDR1 LGHNA, CDR2 YNFKEQ. The CDR3 covers 14 residues. The CDR3 coding sequence is TGTGCCAGCAACCAAGAATCTGGGTTAGATACGCAGTATTTT. This codes for CASNQESGLDTQYF.